The clone carrying this T cell receptor beta chain counts as medium-sized (0.01 to 0.1%). TCRdb's copy holds only in-frame clones and misses some; the assay was immunoSEQ multiplex PCR. The sample holds more than 15,000 clones, 84% seen once. The data belong to a study of PD-1 blockade in mismatch repair-deficient tumors. The source of this sequence is an adult with mismatch repair-deficient cancer. The sequences come from PBMCs, collected before pembrolizumab treatment.

In DNA, the CDR3 is TGTGCCAGCAGCGCCAATATAGGACCGTCGGCTAGCGGGCACCGGGGGGAGCTGTTTTTT. Translated, it gives CASSANIGPSASGHRGELFF. The chain uses TRBV2 and TRBJ2-2; TRBD2 agrees at 8 bases. The trim removed 6 bases at V and 8 bases at J, leaving 26 bases unmatched. Germline-derived CDR1 and CDR2 are SNHLY and FYNNEI. The CDR3 is made up of 20 amino acids. The variable domain in full, completed from reference TRBV2 and TRBJ2-2, reads EPEVTQTPSHQVTQMGQEVILRCVPISNHLYFYWYRQILGQKVEFLVSFYNNEISEKSEIFDDQFSVERPDGSNFTLKIRSTKLEDSAMYFCASSANIGPSASGHRGELFFGEGSRLTVL.